Each of the 9 T cell receptor beta chains below was sequenced from the same sample in a study of T cells after posttransplantation cyclophosphamide. The repertoire was sequenced with immunoSEQ multiplex PCR; TCRdb's copy has only in-frame clones and lacks some. The sample includes 10,000 to 13,000 clones, 85% to 95% of them seen just once. The sequenced sample consisted of naive CD8+ T cells sorted from PBMCs. These receptors came from a man between 25 and 39 years old in good health and a related stem cell transplant donor.

The chain is built from TRBV29-1 and TRBJ1-5; TRBD1 might be the D (5 bases). The germline V gene encodes CDR1 SQVTM and CDR2 ANQGSEA. The CDR3 runs to 14 residues. V lost 6 bases to trimming and J lost 4 bases, with 16 bases between them. CDR3 residues: CSVTGPEGNQPQHF. The CDR3 DNA sequence: TGCAGCGTGACGGGCCCGGAGGGGAATCAGCCCCAGCATTTT.

The J gene is TRBJ1-5, the V gene TRBV5-6, with D tentatively TRBD1 (5 bases). V lost 0 bases and J 5 bases, leaving 9 bases between the germline ends. This CDR3 is 14 amino acids long. Germline V gene data show CDR1 as SGHDT and CDR2 as YYEEEE. In DNA form, the CDR3 reads TGTGCCAGCAGCTTGGGAACAGGTGATCAGCCCCAGCATTTT. This codes for CASSLGTGDQPQHF.

This chain links TRBV5-4 with TRBJ2-2; TRBD1 matches 9 bases. This CDR3 has 16 amino acids. Germline assignment: CDR1 SGHNT and CDR2 YYREEE (reference sequence). Trimming took 3 bases from V and 2 from J; bases not matched to a gene: 5. CDR3 residues: CASSSPGQGNTGELFF. In DNA form, the CDR3 reads TGTGCCAGCAGCTCTCCGGGACAGGGAAACACCGGGGAGCTGTTTTTT.

In regard to this clone: One junction end disagrees with the germline gene, perhaps due to a read error. This chain links TRBV7-7 with TRBJ2-2, with TRBD2 as a possible D gene (5 bases). The CDR3 is made up of 17 amino acids. Looked up from germline, CDR1 is SSHAT and CDR2 is FNYEAQ (reference sequence). Here the CDR3 reads CASSQDPPGINTGELFF. CDR3 bases: TGTGCTAGCAGCCAAGACCCCCCGGGGATCAACACCGGGGAGCTGTTTTTT.

This sequence joins TRBV4-3 and TRBJ2-1, with D perhaps matching TRBD2 (5 bases). The germline V gene has CDR1 LGHNA and CDR2 YSLEER. Trimming removed 0 bases at V and 4 bases at J, with 16 bases between. The CDR3 is 17 amino acids. CDR3 coding DNA: TGCGCCAGCAGCCAAGAGGGGAGCGAGGGCTTTTACAATGAGCAGTTCTTC. Its translation is CASSQEGSEGFYNEQFF.

The gene calls are TRBV28 and TRBJ1-1, with D unclear. V lost 3 bases and J 2 bases, leaving 13 bases between the germline ends. Per the germline V gene, CDR1 is MDHEN and CDR2 is SYDVKM. The length of the CDR3 is 15 residues. CDR3 residues: CASSLGTVLNTEAFF. The CDR3 nucleotides read TGTGCCAGCAGTTTGGGCACCGTTTTAAACACTGAAGCTTTCTTT.

This clone came up once. Distinct nucleotide sequences in the sample also encode this CDR3. J is TRBJ2-1 and V is TRBV19; 12 nucleotides agree with TRBD1. V was pared by 2 bases and J by 8 bases, with 10 bases of the junction left unmatched. The length of the CDR3 is 17 residues. Looked up from germline, CDR1 is LNHDA and CDR2 is SQIVND (reference sequence). The CDR3 DNA is TGTGCCAGTAGTATAAGCCTAGCGGGACAGGGGGCCGATGAGCAGTTCTTC. This translates into CASSISLAGQGADEQFF.

V gene TRBV10-3 combines with J gene TRBJ2-1, with 11 bases identical to TRBD2. The CDR3 has 18 amino acids. V dropped 2 bases and J dropped 0; count of bases not matched to a gene: 6. The V gene's germline CDR1 is ENHRY and CDR2 SYGVKD. For the CDR3, the DNA is TGTGCCATCAGTGAGAGGCTAGCGGGGGGAGGCTCCTACAATGAGCAGTTCTTC. Translating it yields CAISERLAGGGSYNEQFF.

The chain links TRBV7-6 to TRBJ2-7, with 8 bases aligning to TRBD1. There are 15 residues in the CDR3. CDR1 and CDR2 (germline): SGHVS, FNYEAQ. J lost 4 bases, V lost 5 bases, and 10 bases had no gene match. The CDR3 DNA sequence: TGTGCCAGCAGCGACGGACAGGGTGCCTCTTACGAGCAGTACTTC. Residues: CASSDGQGASYEQYF.